This T cell receptor beta chain derives from a study of PD-L1 blockade in urothelial cancer. For the study at large: Male sex and bladder-origin urothelial cancer were recorded for about 90% of the 29 patients. The researchers analyzed blood 3 weeks (second dose) and 6 weeks after treatment start.

The protocol was immunoSEQ multiplex PCR, while the TCRdb copy is restricted to in-frame clones and leaves out a portion. The sample yields under 55,000 clones, roughly four fifths seen once. Study-level findings and limits: Sub-median blood TCR clonality before treatment predicted longer survival. Blood clones associated with the tumor expanded more at 3 weeks in durable-benefit patients.

As for time point: pretreatment peripheral blood. Points on this clone: Its specificity is not known.

This sequence originates from a man between 65 and 79 years old with urothelial cancer. The sample in question was PBMCs, obtained around atezolizumab (anti-PD-L1) treatment.

DNA of the CDR3: TGTGCCAGTAGGAGAGGAGCGGACTATAATTCACCCCTCCACTTT. This gives the protein CASRRGADYNSPLHF. This chain connects TRBV19 to TRBJ1-6; D is unresolved. Trimming took off 6 bases at V and 3 bases at J, with 12 bases between the two ends. Germline values: CDR1 LNHDA, CDR2 SQIVND (reference sequence). The CDR3 totals 15 residues.